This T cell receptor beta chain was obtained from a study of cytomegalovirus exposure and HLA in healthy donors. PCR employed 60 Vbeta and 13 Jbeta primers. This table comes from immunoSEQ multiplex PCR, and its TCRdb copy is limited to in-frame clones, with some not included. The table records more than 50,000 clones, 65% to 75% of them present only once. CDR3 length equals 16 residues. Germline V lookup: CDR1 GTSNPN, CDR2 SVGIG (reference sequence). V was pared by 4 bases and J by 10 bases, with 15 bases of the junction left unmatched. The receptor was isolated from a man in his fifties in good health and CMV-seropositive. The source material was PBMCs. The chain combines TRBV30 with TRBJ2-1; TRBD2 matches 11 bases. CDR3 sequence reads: CAWTPGLAAFGGEQFF. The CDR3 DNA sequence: TGTGCCTGGACCCCGGGACTAGCGGCCTTTGGAGGGGAGCAGTTCTTC. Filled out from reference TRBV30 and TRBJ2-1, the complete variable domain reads SQTIHQWPATLVQPVGSPLSLECTVEGTSNPNLYWYRQAAGRGLQLLFYSVGIGQISSEVPQNLSASRPQDRQFILSSKKLLLSDSGFYLCAWTPGLAAFGGEQFFGPGTRLTVL.